The present T cell receptor beta chain was sequenced within a study of breast tumors, draining lymph nodes, adjacent tissues. Overall study results and limits: Tumor and nontumor repertoires were significantly more similar in luminal-like than in basal-like breast cancer. Data only fit, rather than demonstrated, lymph node origin of most tumor T cells. The data were judged consistent with most tumor T cells coming from lymph node and expanding in tumor.

Samples came from axillary lymph nodes draining the breast cancer. On this clonotype: Antigen unknown. This may be a read error: a much more frequent sequence differs by one nucleotide.

V gave up 5 bases and J gave up 6 bases, with 12 bases separating them. This CDR3 comprises 13 residues. Germline assignment: CDR1 SGHDT and CDR2 YYEEEE. TCRdb reanalysed the multiplex PCR reads using MiXCR and keeps one entry per CDR3 protein. The data show about 230,000 distinct CDR3 sequences, approximately 30% seen once. Specimen: axillary lymph node tissue. The sequence came from a female donor with breast cancer. Some clones in this sample may be carry-over from other donors' samples. The J gene is TRBJ2-1, the V gene TRBV5-6, with TRBD1 as a possible D gene (5 bases). CDR3 amino acids: CASSYGHPNEQFF. For the CDR3, the DNA is TGTGCCAGCAGTTACGGACACCCCAATGAGCAGTTCTTC. Variable domain in full (rest from reference TRBV5-6 and TRBJ2-1): DAGVTQSPTHLIKTRGQQVTLRCSPKSGHDTVSWYQQALGQGPQFIFQYYEEEERQRGNFPDRFSGHQFPNYSSELNVNALLLGDSALYLCASSYGHPNEQFFGPGTRLTVL.